These T cell receptor beta chains were read from a single sample in a study of shared clonotypes between healthy human individuals. Produced via immunoSEQ multiplex PCR; TCRdb's table is partial and in-frame only. The table has hundreds of thousands of clones, approximately 96% seen once. Sequencing input: naive CD8+ T cells sorted from blood. These TCRs come from a woman aged 25-40 years in good health. CDR3s include the opening cysteine and the closing phenylalanine or tryptophan.

J: TRBJ2-3
V: TRBV6-5
CDR3: CASSYYSGSGTDTQYF

J: TRBJ2-7
V: TRBV13
CDR3: CASSLGGQGAYEQYF

J: TRBJ1-1
V: TRBV15
CDR3: CATSALQGLEGEAFF

J: TRBJ2-3
V: TRBV5-1
CDR3: CASSPRALGDTQYF

J: TRBJ2-1
V: TRBV7-9
CDR3: CASSPRDRVSYNEQFF

J: TRBJ2-7
V: TRBV27
CDR3: CASSQGLEQYF

J: TRBJ2-7
V: TRBV6-5
CDR3: CASSSRADHEQYF

J: TRBJ2-1
V: TRBV7-9
CDR3: CASSTSLAGSPYNEQFF

J: TRBJ2-7
V: TRBV6-1
CDR3: CASSEIPTSYEQYF

J: TRBJ2-2
V: TRBV2
CDR3: CASSEGTVTGELFF

J: TRBJ2-3
V: TRBV27
CDR3: CASSLSPSGGTDTQYF

J: TRBJ1-4
V: TRBV7-8
CDR3: CASSLSPRAGREKLFF

J: TRBJ1-2
V: TRBV14
CDR3: CASSPVGELGYGYTF

J: TRBJ2-5
V: TRBV6-1
CDR3: CASRALEAVQETQYF

J: TRBJ1-5
V: TRBV9
CDR3: CASSPAGDQPQHF

J: TRBJ2-1
V: TRBV4-1
CDR3: CASSHSQGLALNEQFF

J: TRBJ1-1
V: TRBV29-1
CDR3: CSVDFHNTEAFF

J: TRBJ2-7
V: TRBV27
CDR3: CASSFRREGSYEQYF

J: TRBJ2-7
V: TRBV28
CDR3: CASSFVSYEQYF

J: TRBJ2-1
V: TRBV20-1
CDR3: CSGDINNEQFF

J: TRBJ2-1
V: TRBV7-6
CDR3: CASRRDGYKGEQFF

J: TRBJ2-5
V: TRBV4-1
CDR3: CASSQDRGNQETQYF

J: TRBJ2-7
V: TRBV5-4
CDR3: CASSSGDAGPFGEQYF

J: TRBJ1-5
V: TRBV2
CDR3: CASSDGNQPQHF

J: TRBJ2-7
V: TRBV10-1
CDR3: CASSVSRANEQYF

J: TRBJ2-2
V: TRBV15
CDR3: CATSTQGTGELFF

J: TRBJ2-3
V: TRBV25-1
CDR3: CASSELGEGPDTQYF

J: TRBJ1-1
V: TRBV25-1
CDR3: CASSEYGGAGTEAFF

J: TRBJ2-1
V: TRBV27
CDR3: CASSVFPLNEQFF

J: TRBJ2-3
V: TRBV12-5
CDR3: CASGYGQDSTDTQYF

J: TRBJ2-5
V: TRBV28
CDR3: CASSRDRGRAETQYF

J: TRBJ2-5
V: TRBV19
CDR3: CASTPGEQETQYF

J: TRBJ2-7
V: TRBV5-4
CDR3: CASSLGGVNEQYF

J: TRBJ1-5
V: TRBV28
CDR3: CATTPGGEGDQPQHF